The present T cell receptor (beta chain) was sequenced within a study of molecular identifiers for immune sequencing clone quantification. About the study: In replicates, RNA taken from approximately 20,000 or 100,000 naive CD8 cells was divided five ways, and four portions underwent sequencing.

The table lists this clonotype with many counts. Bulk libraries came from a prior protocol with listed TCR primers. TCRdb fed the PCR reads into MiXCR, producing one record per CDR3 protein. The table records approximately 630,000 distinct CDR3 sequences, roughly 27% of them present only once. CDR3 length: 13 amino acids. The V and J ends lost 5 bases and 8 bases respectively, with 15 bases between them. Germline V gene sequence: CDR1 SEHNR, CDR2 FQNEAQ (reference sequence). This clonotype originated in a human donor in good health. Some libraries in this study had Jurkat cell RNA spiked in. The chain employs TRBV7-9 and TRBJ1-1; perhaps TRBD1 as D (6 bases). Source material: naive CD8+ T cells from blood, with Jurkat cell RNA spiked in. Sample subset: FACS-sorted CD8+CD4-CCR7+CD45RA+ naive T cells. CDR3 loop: CASSNNAGAEAFF. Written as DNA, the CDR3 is TGTGCCAGCAGCAATAACGCAGGGGCAGAAGCTTTCTTT.